This T cell receptor (beta chain) was sequenced in a study of spatial heterogeneity in lung cancer. V was clipped by 6 bases and J by 8 bases, with 26 bases between them. The CDR3 has 18 amino acids. As to time point: sample taken at primary tumor resection. Donation came from 70 or so patients with untreated early-stage non-small cell lung cancer. Whole RNA obtained from tumor, nontumor lung or frozen PBMC underwent sequencing without sorting. All TCR cDNA molecules were individually tagged with a unique molecular identifier. MiXCR, applied by TCRdb to the 5' RACE reads, yields one record per CDR3 protein. The table shows 20,000 to 25,000 distinct CDR3 sequences, with nearly 6.5% occurring only once. A note on this clonotype: What it recognizes is unknown.

The study's findings and limits: Counts that tracked tumor mutation counts were those of expanded intratumoral alpha and beta TCRs.

The specimen was lung tumor tissue, collected at surgery. This TCR was recovered from a male donor with early-stage non-small cell lung cancer. This sequence joins TRBV12-3 or TRBV12-4 and TRBJ1-6; D is uncertain. The CDR3 region has the DNA TGTGCCAGCAGCACGCGATGGACGGGAGGGATATCGGATTCACCCCTCCACTTT. Translated, it gives CASSTRWTGGISDSPLHF.